This record looks at one T cell receptor (beta chain) sequence and its context. Antigen unknown. This sample was taken from a study of T cell responses to AZD1222 COVID-19 vaccine. General study points: There were mostly white British donors and more females than males, and clonal diversity was possibly underestimated. Repertoire samples came only from after the peak T cell response.

CDR1 and CDR2 from the germline V gene are GTSNPN and SVGIG (reference sequence). With V trimmed by 2 bases and J by 3 bases, 7 bases remained unmatched. The CDR3 extends over 17 amino acids. The table came from immunoSEQ multiplex PCR; TCRdb's copy has only in-frame clones and leaves some out. The sample shows around 80,000 clones, under 90% of them seen only once. Pooled samples include second doses given at about 4 or 12 weeks. This sequence was found in an adult who received the AZD1222 COVID-19 vaccine. The chain is built from TRBV30 and TRBJ2-5, with 15 nucleotides matching TRBD2. Sequencing was performed on peripheral blood, taken 28 days after the second AZD1222 dose. CDR3 sequence: CAWSSTRTSGGEETQYF. In nucleotides, the CDR3 is TGTGCCTGGAGTAGTACTCGGACTAGCGGGGGGGAAGAGACCCAGTACTTC.